Following are 15 T cell receptor beta chains from one sample sequenced in a study of blood T cell repertoires in COVID-19. Assay used: immunoSEQ multiplex PCR; TCRdb lists only in-frame clones, some missing. The sample has around 180,000 clones; about 89% are singletons. Specimen: peripheral blood. The receptor source for this set is a man aged 40-50 years with active or convalescent COVID-19.

The CDR3 loop reads CASQPAGGQGDTQYF. The CDR3 bases are TGTGCCAGTCAACCCGCGGGGGGACAAGGAGATACGCAGTATTTT. V is TRBV5-6 and J is TRBJ2-3; 8 nucleotides agree with TRBD2. V trimming: 8 bases; J trimming: 5 bases; junction bases outside the gene matches: 13. Per the germline V gene, CDR1 is SGHDT and CDR2 is YYEEEE. The CDR3 contains 15 residues.

V and J are TRBV6-5 and TRBJ2-3; D unclear. Germline CDR1 MNHEY, CDR2 SVGAGI. The CDR3 has 15 residues. Trimming shortened V by 0 bases and J by 0 bases, and 7 bases separated the two germline ends. The CDR3 here is CASSYSPLSTDTQYF. CDR3 DNA: TGTGCCAGCAGTTACTCCCCTCTCAGCACAGATACGCAGTATTTT.

This clone was picked up one time. The V gene is TRBV2, the J gene TRBJ1-6, with D possibly matching TRBD1 (6 bases). V dropped 3 bases and J dropped 13 bases, with 22 bases sitting between them. This CDR3 region has 16 residues. Germline V gives CDR1 SNHLY, CDR2 FYNNEI. For the CDR3, the DNA is TGTGCCAGCAGTGACCCAAAAGGGACATTCTCTCGCCCCCTCCACTTT. This translates into CASSDPKGTFSRPLHF. Drawing the rest from reference TRBV2 and TRBJ1-6, the complete variable domain is EPEVTQTPSHQVTQMGQEVILRCVPISNHLYFYWYRQILGQKVEFLVSFYNNEISEKSEIFDDQFSVERPDGSNFTLKIRSTKLEDSAMYFCASSDPKGTFSRPLHFGNGTRLTVT.

The gene calls are TRBV3-1 (or the pseudogene TRBV3-2) and TRBJ2-3; D uncertain. Trimming shortened V by 4 bases and J by 4 bases, and 9 bases separated the two germline ends. The CDR3 runs to 13 residues. Germline V gene lookup returns CDR1 LGHDT and CDR2 YNNKEL (reference sequence). The DNA of the CDR3 is TGTGCCAGCAGCCTAAGCCCCCCAGATACGCAGTATTTT. It is translated as CASSLSPPDTQYF.

The genes are TRBV29-1 and TRBJ1-1, with D perhaps TRBD1 (5 bases). CDR3 length: 17 residues. Germline lookup yields CDR1 SQVTM and CDR2 ANQGSEA. The V and J ends lost 6 bases and 0 bases respectively, with 23 bases between them. CDR3 in amino acids: CSVDDSRWNFMNTEAFF. In DNA form, the CDR3 reads TGCAGCGTGGATGACAGCCGATGGAATTTCATGAACACTGAAGCTTTCTTT. The complete variable domain, with remaining parts taken from reference TRBV29-1 and TRBJ1-1, reads SAVISQKPSRDICQRGTSLTIQCQVDSQVTMMFWYRQQPGQSLTLIATANQGSEATYESGFVIDKFPISRPNLTFSTLTVSNMSPEDSSIYLCSVDDSRWNFMNTEAFFGQGTRLTVV.

The chain has TRBV6-5 and TRBJ1-6, with 7 bases aligning to TRBD1. CDR3 length equals 16 residues. CDR1 is MNHEY, CDR2 SVGAGI, per germline. The ends lost 2 bases at V and 7 bases at J; junction bases unmatched: 8. The CDR3 protein is CASSYLQGVKNSPLHF. The CDR3 coding sequence is TGTGCCAGCAGTTACCTCCAGGGGGTTAAGAATTCACCCCTCCACTTT.

The gene calls are TRBV5-6 and TRBJ1-2; 7 nucleotides match TRBD1. CDR3 length: 14 residues. Germline values: CDR1 SGHDT, CDR2 YYEEEE. Trimming took 0 bases from V and 8 from J; bases not matched to a gene: 7. The CDR3 sequence: CASSLGQGDGGYTF. CDR3 nucleotide sequence: TGTGCCAGCAGCTTGGGTCAGGGGGACGGAGGCTACACCTTC.

The J gene is TRBJ1-6, the V gene TRBV5-6; 7 bases line up with TRBD1. V shed 2 bases and J 7 bases; nucleotides not matched to a gene: 0. Germline V gene lookup returns CDR1 SGHDT and CDR2 YYEEEE. This CDR3 is built from 13 residues. The CDR3, as DNA: TGTGCCAGCAGCTTACAGGGGAATTCACCCCTCCACTTT. It encodes CASSLQGNSPLHF.

This chain uses TRBV4-3 with TRBJ1-3, with no clear D. V lost 0 bases, J lost 1 base, and 7 bases lay in between. Germline V CDR1 and CDR2: LGHNA, YSLEER. This CDR3 region has 15 residues. The CDR3 region has the DNA TGCGCCAGCAGCCAAGAGACGGGTTCTGGAAACACCATATATTTT. Translated, it gives CASSQETGSGNTIYF.

V and J are TRBV7-9 and TRBJ1-6, with TRBD1 as a possible D gene (5 bases). Germline lookup yields CDR1 SEHNR and CDR2 FQNEAQ (reference sequence). The CDR3 has 15 residues. V lost 4 bases, J lost 3 bases, and 10 bases lay in between. The DNA of the CDR3 is TGTGCCAGCAGCTCGGGGGTCAGCTATAATTCACCCCTCCACTTT. This codes for CASSSGVSYNSPLHF.

The chain employs TRBV18 and TRBJ1-6; the D is unclear. Germline loops: CDR1 KGHSH, CDR2 LQKENI. Trimming removed 2 bases from V and 10 bases from J, with 15 bases in between. This CDR3 spans 15 amino acids. The CDR3 sequence: CASSPEGAPGSPLHF. The CDR3, as DNA: TGTGCCAGCTCACCAGAGGGTGCCCCAGGATCACCCCTCCACTTT.

This chain joins TRBV7-9 and TRBJ1-4; TRBD1 agrees at 8 bases. The CDR3 is 15 residues long. The germline V gene has CDR1 SEHNR and CDR2 FQNEAQ (reference sequence). V lost 1 base to trimming and J lost 10 bases; unmatched junction nucleotides: 8. The CDR3 here is CASSLGSGGAGKLFF. Written as DNA, the CDR3 is TGTGCCAGCAGCTTAGGTTCAGGGGGCGCAGGAAAACTGTTTTTT. The whole variable domain, filled in from reference TRBV7-9 and TRBJ1-4, reads DTGVSQNPRHKITKRGQNVTFRCDPISEHNRLYWYRQTLGQGPEFLTYFQNEAQLEKSRLLSDRFSAERPKGSFSTLEIQRTEQGDSAMYLCASSLGSGGAGKLFFGSGTQLSVL.

The J gene is TRBJ1-1, the V gene TRBV6-5; possible D gene TRBD1, 5 bases. V was clipped by 4 bases and J by 1 base, with 10 bases between them. This CDR3 spans 14 amino acids. The germline V gene has CDR1 MNHEY and CDR2 SVGAGI. The CDR3 sequence is CASSLGEGNTEAFF. The CDR3 region has the DNA TGTGCCAGCAGTTTAGGGGAGGGGAACACTGAAGCTTTCTTT.

The J gene is TRBJ2-7, the V gene TRBV21-1; the table's D gene call, TRBD2, was not cross checked with the DNA. TRBV21-1 is a recognized pseudogene. This CDR3 has 13 residues. Written as DNA, the CDR3 is TGTGCCAGCAGCAGGGAGGGGTCCCAAGTGCAGTACTTC. It specifies CASSREGSQVQYF.

The gene calls are TRBV7-2 and TRBJ1-1, with D possibly TRBD1 on 5 matching bases. The CDR3 loop spans 15 amino acids. The germline V and J ends were trimmed by 2 bases and 7 bases, with 17 bases remaining between them. Germline values: CDR1 SGHTA, CDR2 FQGNSA. The CDR3 nucleotides are TGTGCCAGCAGCTTATCCTACCCAGGGATTAGTGAAGCTTTCTTT. Its protein is CASSLSYPGISEAFF.